This T cell receptor beta chain was retrieved from a study of T-cell memory formation after mild COVID-19. At least ten counts were recorded for this clonotype. MiXCR, applied by TCRdb to the 5' RACE reads, yields one record per CDR3 protein. The data hold 400,000 or so distinct CDR3 sequences, with around 20% observed a single time. The material sequenced was PBMCs or a T cell subset sorted from them (not recorded which). The origin of this receptor is an adult woman who had mild COVID-19 (a few samples of this study predate the infection). Cell type and time point are not known.

CDR3 sequence: CASSLDPGTSSYEQYF. The CDR3 region has the DNA TGTGCCAGCAGCTTAGATCCGGGTACGAGCTCCTACGAGCAGTACTTC. The genes are TRBV11-3 and TRBJ2-7; D gene unclear. This CDR3 is built from 16 residues. Germline V gene lookup returns CDR1 SGHNT and CDR2 YENEEA. V gave up 0 bases and J gave up 0 bases, with 12 bases separating them.